This record concerns one TCR beta chain sequence. The clone's antigen remains unknown. No quality values exist for individual bases; no much larger clone is one base distant. This sample was taken from a study of T cell changes during pregnancy in multiple sclerosis (dated by TCRdb to the late 2010s). Regarding the complete study: The study looked at changes in the T cell repertoire across pregnancy in women with multiple sclerosis.

The library was prepared using the immunoSEQ multiplex PCR assay. TCRdb's version of the immuneACCESS table is confined to in-frame rearrangements and falls short of the full clone set. An unresolved V gene accounts for under half of the shortfall where checked; the remainder is of unknown origin. The sample table contains roughly 100,000 clones; only one count was recorded for more than 85% of them. The top ten hold around 3.1% of the sample. The CDR3 covers 16 residues, taking in both the cysteine and the phenylalanine. Only the CDR3 region is kept as DNA, spanning 48 bases read in frame from base 1. Clipping removes 4 bases from V and 9 bases from J, with 6 as the unmatched junction base count. Per the germline V gene, SGHVS is the CDR1 and FQNEAQ is the CDR2.

The receptor's source is a female donor with multiple sclerosis, enrolled in a pregnancy study. This sequence uses TRBV7-8 and TRBJ2-1; 16 central nucleotides agree with TRBD2. This specimen was peripheral blood, taken in the second trimester of pregnancy. The DNA sequence reads TGTGCCAGCAGCTCGGGACTAGCGGGAGGGCCGGGTGAGCAGTTCTTC. This yields the protein CASSSGLAGGPGEQFF.